Below, 21 T cell receptor beta chains from the same sample are listed, as sequenced in a study of blood T cells in healthy people across ages. Then a second PCR, running about 6 to 11 cycles, was carried out with a sample-barcoded 5' primer and a J-beta primer mix. One entry per CDR3 protein results from TCRdb running MiXCR on the 5' RACE reads. The sample lists some 710,000 distinct CDR3 sequences, about half occurring once. Sequencing used blood. The receptors shown here come from an elderly man in good health.

The genes are TRBV5-6 and TRBJ1-1; D is perhaps TRBD1 (6 bases). V was clipped by 4 bases and J by 0 bases, with 19 bases between them. The CDR3 is 17 residues long. Per germline, CDR1 SGHDT and CDR2 YYEEEE. CDR3 DNA sequence: TGTGCCAGCAGCCGGGGGGCCAGGGGCGGGATGAACACTGAAGCTTTCTTT. Translating it yields CASSRGARGGMNTEAFF.

This clonotype came up a few times. V is TRBV5-1 and J is TRBJ2-1; 14 positions match TRBD2. Losses at the gene ends were 4 bases for V and 10 bases for J; bases not matched to a gene: 10. The CDR3 has 16 amino acids. CDR1 is SGHRS and CDR2 is YFSETQ in the germline V gene. The CDR3 loop reads CASSANPGLAGEEQFF. The CDR3, as DNA: TGCGCCAGCAGCGCTAATCCGGGACTAGCGGGAGAAGAGCAGTTCTTC.

The chain carries TRBV29-1 and TRBJ1-1; D gene uncertain. Germline CDR1 is SQVTM and CDR2 is ANQGSEA. This CDR3 spans 10 amino acids. V dropped 6 bases and J dropped 2 bases, with 4 bases sitting between them. For the CDR3, the DNA is TGCAGCGTAGGCAACACTGAAGCTTTCTTT. Encoded protein: CSVGNTEAFF.

The V and J genes are TRBV20-1 and TRBJ1-5; D perhaps matches TRBD1 (5 bases). V lost 5 bases and J 0 bases, leaving 11 bases between the germline ends. The CDR3 sequence is 14 residues long. Germline V gene lookup returns CDR1 DFQATT and CDR2 SNEGSKA (reference sequence). The CDR3, as DNA: TGCAGTGCTCCGACAGTTTATAGCAATCAGCCCCAGCATTTT. This codes for CSAPTVYSNQPQHF.

A word on this clonotype: The junction does not match germline at one end; this may be a read error. The chain is built from TRBV7-2 and TRBJ1-6; D unresolved. This CDR3 region has 14 residues. Germline-derived CDR1 and CDR2 are SGHTA and FQGNSA. CDR3 nucleotide sequence: TGTGCCAGCAGCCAGAGCTCCTATAATCCACCCCTCCACTTT. It specifies CASSQSSYNPPLHF.

This rearrangement joins TRBV5-1 to TRBJ2-7, with TRBD2 matching 7 bases. V gave up 3 bases and J gave up 6 bases; unmatched junction bases: 6. The CDR3 sequence is 13 residues long. Germline assignment: CDR1 SGHRS and CDR2 YFSETQ. The CDR3 DNA sequence: TGCGCCAGCAGCTCACGCGGGAGATCCGAGCAGTACTTC. Translating it yields CASSSRGRSEQYF.

This clonotype was counted a few times. J is TRBJ2-1 and V is TRBV28; 10 positions match TRBD1. Germline CDR1 reads MDHEN; CDR2 reads SYDVKM. CDR3 length equals 15 residues. The V gene end was trimmed by 6 bases and the J gene end by 4 bases; junction bases not matched to a gene: 6. CDR3 residues: CASRETGGTYNEQFF. The CDR3 DNA reads TGTGCCAGCAGAGAGACAGGGGGCACGTACAATGAGCAGTTCTTC.

This clonotype was recorded many times. The chain recombines TRBV12-3 or TRBV12-4 with TRBJ2-7, with 9 bases fitting TRBD2. With V trimmed by 3 bases and J by 6 bases, 6 bases remained unmatched. This CDR3 region has 14 residues. CDR3 in amino acids: CASSFGGRAAEQYF. CDR3 DNA sequence: TGTGCCAGCAGTTTCGGCGGGAGGGCCGCCGAGCAGTACTTC.

A remark on this clonotype: Possible read error: a much larger clone is one base away. The chain joins TRBV6-6 to TRBJ2-5; the match to TRBD1 covers 8 bases. V lost 0 bases to trimming and J lost 6 bases; unmatched junction nucleotides: 6. Germline CDR1 is MNHNY and CDR2 is SVGAGI (reference sequence). This CDR3 is built from 15 residues. The CDR3 spells CASSYSSRQGKTQYF. In DNA form, the CDR3 reads TGTGCCAGCAGTTACTCGAGCCGACAGGGGAAGACCCAGTACTTC.

V and J are TRBV28 and TRBJ2-1; D is ambiguous. The CDR3 runs 16 residues. The V and J ends lost 8 bases and 0 bases respectively, with 17 bases between them. Germline lookup yields CDR1 MDHEN and CDR2 SYDVKM. The CDR3 reads CASRVGGDSSYNEQFF. CDR3 coding DNA: TGTGCCAGCCGCGTCGGTGGGGATAGCTCCTACAATGAGCAGTTCTTC.

The rearrangement uses TRBV18 and TRBJ1-6; TRBD1 aligns across 10 bases. The CDR3 runs 17 residues. The ends lost 6 bases at V and 11 bases at J; junction bases unmatched: 16. The germline V gene encodes CDR1 KGHSH and CDR2 LQKENI. The CDR3 sequence: CASSLGQGTSLAPPLHF. For the CDR3, the DNA is TGTGCCAGCTCCTTGGGACAGGGGACCAGCCTCGCACCACCCCTCCACTTT.

In its sample, this clonotype was seen a few times. V is TRBV3-1 and J is TRBJ1-2; TRBD1 agrees at 10 bases. V was clipped by 5 bases and J by 4 bases; unmatched bases: 4. This CDR3 spans 14 amino acids. The germline gives CDR1 LGHDT, CDR2 YNNKEL (reference sequence). CDR3 residues: CASSLRDRGYGYTF. CDR3 in DNA: TGTGCCAGCAGCTTACGGGACAGGGGCTATGGCTACACCTTC.

This CDR3 reads CASSLPAGGNSPYF. CDR3 bases: TGCGCCAGCAGCTTACCAGCGGGGGGGAACTCACCGTATTTT. The chain recombines TRBV5-1 with TRBJ2-3; 10 bases fit TRBD2. The CDR3 spans 14 residues. The V gene end was trimmed by 2 bases and the J gene end by 14 bases; junction bases not matched to a gene: 11. Germline lookup yields CDR1 SGHRS and CDR2 YFSETQ.

The CDR3 is CASRVRGGMMNEQYF. For the CDR3, the DNA is TGTGCCAGCAGGGTTCGCGGCGGGATGATGAACGAGCAGTACTTC. The gene calls are TRBV13 and TRBJ2-7, with D possibly matching TRBD2 (6 bases). The germline V and J ends were trimmed by 6 bases and 5 bases, with 20 bases remaining between them. CDR3 length: 15 amino acids. The germline gives CDR1 PRHDT, CDR2 FYEKMQ (reference sequence).

The rearrangement links TRBV2 to TRBJ1-4; no firm D call. The ends were cut back, 6 bases at V and 4 bases at J, with 12 bases in the middle. This CDR3 contains 14 residues. Germline V CDR1 and CDR2: SNHLY, FYNNEI. This CDR3 reads CASRADGNNEKLFF. The CDR3 DNA sequence: TGTGCCAGCAGGGCGGACGGAAATAATGAAAAACTGTTTTTT.

This clonotype was recorded a few times. The V call is TRBV29-1, the J call TRBJ2-3, with 8 bases matching TRBD2. V was pared by 3 bases and J by 3 bases, with 2 bases of the junction left unmatched. The CDR3 consists of 13 residues. Germline V gives CDR1 SQVTM, CDR2 ANQGSEA. CDR3 sequence reads: CSVDGGDTDTQYF. The CDR3 nucleotides are TGCAGCGTTGACGGGGGGGATACAGATACGCAGTATTTT.

This clonotype was detected only a few times. V and J are TRBV28 and TRBJ2-1; a possible D gene is TRBD2 (6 bases). With 10 bases removed from V and 10 bases from J, the gap between germline ends came to 29 bases. Germline V gene sequence: CDR1 MDHEN, CDR2 SYDVKM. The CDR3 spans 16 residues. In nucleotides, the CDR3 is TGTGCCAACACTAGCCGCTTGGGACGGATAATCGAGGAGCAGTTCTTC. As protein: CANTSRLGRIIEEQFF.

As for this clonotype: Germline and junction disagree at one end, which may indicate a read error. This chain uses TRBV3-1 with TRBJ2-1, with a possible D match to TRBD1 (6 bases). The CDR3 is 15 amino acids. The germline V gene has CDR1 LGHDT and CDR2 YNNKEL (reference sequence). CDR3 DNA: TGTGCCAACAGCCAAGGGACACCTACTTCTAATGAGCAGTTCTTC. Translated, it gives CANSQGTPTSNEQFF.

The chain carries TRBV9 and TRBJ2-3; TRBD2 aligns across 9 bases. The V gene's germline CDR1 is SGDLS and CDR2 YYNGEE. CDR3 length equals 16 residues. J gave up 6 bases and V 4 bases, and 12 bases lay outside the gene matches. The CDR3 DNA sequence: TGTGCCAGCAGCCCTCGAGCGGGGGGCCTATCGGATACGCAGTATTTT. Protein sequence: CASSPRAGGLSDTQYF.

This chain joins TRBV27 and TRBJ2-1; 9 bases match TRBD1. Germline CDR1 and CDR2: MNHEY and SMNVEV (reference sequence). The ends lost 6 bases at V and 13 bases at J; junction bases unmatched: 13. The CDR3 has 14 residues. Here the CDR3 reads CASRQGALGETQFF. As DNA, the CDR3 is TGTGCCAGCAGACAGGGGGCATTAGGGGAGACCCAGTTCTTC.

This clonotype was seen a few times. The rearrangement links TRBV7-6 to TRBJ2-1, with unresolved D. CDR1 and CDR2 (germline): SGHVS, FNYEAQ. The CDR3 covers 16 residues. The V gene lost 1 base and the J gene lost 1 base, with 11 bases spanning the gap. Here the CDR3 reads CASSLGLRRSYNEQFF. Here the CDR3 DNA reads TGTGCCAGCAGCTTAGGGCTCAGGCGATCCTACAATGAGCAGTTCTTC.